This is a list of T cell receptor beta chains from one sample in a study of T cells after yellow fever vaccination. TCRdb re-derived calls from the 5' RACE reads in MiXCR, one entry per CDR3 protein. The sample carries a few hundred thousand distinct CDR3 sequences, roughly 17% recorded once. The specimen comprised PBMCs, sampled less than 6 days after the first yellow fever vaccination. These receptors originate from a man aged 18 to 35 who received the YFV17D yellow fever vaccine. Each CDR3 is given with its conserved first and last residue. D genes are given only for firm matches. The listing skips clone size in some rows; elsewhere it reads once, few, many or a size class.

j_call clone_size v_call d_call cdr3_aa cdr3_nt
TRBJ2-3 . TRBV6-2/TRBV6-3 TRBD2 CASSYPSTSGGSSSTDTQYF TGTGCCAGCAGTTACCCGAGTACTAGCGGGGGGTCTTCTAGCACAGATACGCAGTATTTT
TRBJ2-1 . TRBV7-2 TRBD2 CASSLVLAGGNEQFF TGTGCCAGCAGCTTAGTCCTAGCGGGGGGGAATGAGCAGTTCTTC
TRBJ2-3 many TRBV5-1 TRBD1 CASSSTGDADTQYF TGCGCCAGCAGCTCGACAGGGGATGCAGATACGCAGTATTTT
TRBJ1-3 . TRBV20-1 TRBD1 CSARRRTGENTIYF TGCAGTGCTAGACGTCGGACAGGGGAAAACACCATATATTTT
TRBJ2-1 . TRBV5-1 . CASSRLGGVVNEQFF TGCGCCAGCAGCCGACTGGGGGGAGTCGTCAATGAGCAGTTCTTC
TRBJ2-7 . TRBV12-3/TRBV12-4 . CASSHHHEQYF TGTGCCAGCAGTCATCACCACGAGCAGTACTTC
TRBJ2-3 . TRBV2 TRBD2 CASQTSGGTDTQYF TGTGCCAGCCAAACTAGCGGGGGCACAGATACGCAGTATTTT
TRBJ1-1 many TRBV11-1 . CASSTDRLNTEAFF TGTGCCAGCAGCACCGACAGGTTAAACACTGAAGCTTTCTTT
TRBJ1-2 few TRBV12-3/TRBV12-4 TRBD1 CASNDPGQGFDYGYTF TGTGCCAGCAATGATCCGGGACAGGGTTTCGACTATGGCTACACCTTC
TRBJ2-5 . TRBV5-1 . CASSGRPTQETQYF TGCGCCAGCAGCGGCAGGCCGACCCAAGAGACCCAGTACTTC
TRBJ2-3 many TRBV5-1 TRBD1 CASSWGGQGDADTQYF TGCGCCAGCAGCTGGGGTGGACAGGGTGATGCAGATACGCAGTATTTT
TRBJ2-7 many TRBV10-3 TRBD1 CATGQGSYEQYF TGTGCCACCGGACAGGGATCCTACGAGCAGTACTTC
TRBJ2-5 few TRBV4-1 TRBD1 CASSKPGQGNWETQYF TGCGCCAGCAGCAAACCGGGACAGGGGAATTGGGAGACCCAGTACTTC
TRBJ2-2 . TRBV7-2 . CASSLDANTGELFF TGTGCCAGCAGCTTAGATGCGAACACCGGGGAGCTGTTTTTT
TRBJ2-1 few TRBV5-1 . CASSLGPGPYNEQFF TGCGCCAGCAGCTTGGGACCGGGGCCCTACAATGAGCAGTTCTTC
TRBJ1-2 few TRBV4-1 . CASSQGGQGKGYTF TGCGCCAGCAGCCAAGGGGGCCAGGGGAAGGGCTACACCTTC
TRBJ1-6 few TRBV27 TRBD1 CASSTQGADSPLHF TGTGCCAGCAGCACACAGGGGGCCGACTCACCCCTCCACTTT
TRBJ1-5 . TRBV10-3 TRBD1 CAISEPGQDDQPQHF TGTGCCATCAGTGAGCCAGGACAGGATGATCAGCCCCAGCATTTT
TRBJ2-7 few TRBV20-1 . CSAIYRENYEQYF TGCAGTGCTATATACAGAGAAAACTACGAGCAGTACTTC
TRBJ2-3 few TRBV19 . CASTKAIDTDTQYF TGTGCCAGTACCAAGGCCATCGACACAGATACGCAGTATTTT
TRBJ2-1 . TRBV10-3 . CAISEFSSSYNEQFF TGTGCCATCAGTGAATTTTCTAGCTCCTACAATGAGCAGTTCTTC
TRBJ2-5 . TRBV11-1 . CASSPDRLGTQYF TGTGCCAGCAGCCCCGACAGGCTCGGAACCCAGTACTTC
TRBJ2-3 . TRBV20-1 . CSLHASGTDTQYF TGCAGCCTCCACGCTAGCGGCACAGATACGCAGTATTTT
TRBJ2-5 few TRBV6-1 TRBD2 CASRTLAGSQETQYF TGTGCCAGCAGGACCCTAGCGGGGTCCCAAGAGACCCAGTACTTC
TRBJ1-4 few TRBV12-3/TRBV12-4 . CASGLFTNEKLFF TGTGCCAGTGGACTGTTTACTAATGAAAAACTGTTTTTT
TRBJ2-7 few TRBV5-1 . CASSLDGASYEQYF TGCGCCAGCAGCTTGGACGGGGCCTCCTACGAGCAGTACTTC
TRBJ2-7 few TRBV6-5 TRBD2 CASSYSAGDTYEQYF TGTGCCAGCAGTTACTCGGCGGGGGATACCTACGAGCAGTACTTC
TRBJ2-3 few TRBV7-2 TRBD2 CASSLALTSGVNTQYF TGTGCCAGCAGCTTGGCGCTGACTAGCGGGGTGAATACGCAGTATTTT
TRBJ1-6 . TRBV5-5 . CASSLEALDSPLHF TGTGCCAGCAGCTTGGAAGCGTTGGATTCACCCCTCCACTTT
TRBJ2-5 few TRBV25-1 TRBD1 CASNRQGETQYF TGTGCCAGCAACCGACAGGGAGAGACCCAGTACTTC
TRBJ2-3 . TRBV7-2 . CASSTGEGADTQYF TGTGCCAGCAGTACAGGGGAGGGGGCAGATACGCAGTATTTT
TRBJ1-6 few TRBV18 . CASSPGGQSPLHF TGTGCCAGCTCACCAGGGGGGCAATCACCCCTCCACTTT
TRBJ2-4 . TRBV7-8 . CASSLPLDGQTLAKNIQYF TGTGCCAGCAGCTTACCTCTCGATGGGCAGACCTTAGCCAAAAACATTCAGTACTTC
TRBJ1-3 few TRBV9 . CASSTEGTGNTIYF TGTGCCAGCAGCACGGAAGGCACTGGAAACACCATATATTTT
TRBJ2-3 few TRBV11-1 . CASSLAVPTDTQYF TGTGCCAGCAGCTTAGCGGTCCCGACAGATACGCAGTATTTT
TRBJ2-2 few TRBV7-3 . CASSPELIKGIGELFF TGTGCCAGCTCACCAGAGCTTATTAAGGGCATCGGGGAGCTGTTTTTT
TRBJ1-5 few TRBV24-1 . CATSADGRNQPQHF TGTGCCACCAGTGCCGACGGACGTAATCAGCCCCAGCATTTT
TRBJ1-2 once TRBV18 . CASSPPEGLGYGYTF TGTGCCAGCTCACCACCGGAAGGGTTAGGCTATGGCTACACCTTC
TRBJ2-5 . TRBV7-3 TRBD2 CASSLSSSGGVETQYF TGTGCCAGCAGCCTATCTTCTAGCGGGGGTGTAGAGACCCAGTACTTC
TRBJ1-2 . TRBV29-1 TRBD1 CSVEDSGQGYYGYTF TGCAGCGTTGAAGATAGTGGACAGGGCTACTATGGCTACACCTTC
TRBJ2-2 many TRBV4-3 . CASSQPTKGESNTGELFF TGCGCCAGCAGCCAACCTACCAAGGGAGAATCGAACACCGGGGAGCTGTTTTTT
TRBJ2-7 few TRBV3-1 . CASSQSFWTEQYF TGTGCCAGCAGCCAAAGTTTCTGGACCGAGCAGTACTTC
TRBJ2-5 . TRBV4-1 TRBD1 CASSYRGGETQYF TGCGCCAGCAGTTACAGGGGCGGTGAGACCCAGTACTTC
TRBJ1-5 few TRBV4-1 TRBD1 CASSQGPFLTGVDQPQHF TGCGCCAGCAGCCAGGGCCCCTTTCTGACAGGGGTGGATCAGCCCCAGCATTTT
TRBJ2-5 once TRBV5-6 TRBD1 CASSLGTGTGVETQYF TGTGCCAGCAGCTTGGGGACCGGGACAGGGGTCGAGACCCAGTACTTC
TRBJ2-5 . TRBV19 TRBD1 CASSTRDREPQETQYF TGTGCCAGTAGTACACGGGACAGGGAACCCCAAGAGACCCAGTACTTC
TRBJ1-2 . TRBV25-1 . CASSAGTYGYTF TGTGCCAGCTCCGCGGGGACCTATGGCTACACCTTC
TRBJ1-6 many TRBV12-3/TRBV12-4 . CASSLSTSPLHF TGTGCCAGCAGTTTGAGTACTTCACCCCTCCACTTT
TRBJ2-5 . TRBV5-1 . CASRRHGEDQETQYF TGCGCCAGCCGACGGCACGGCGAGGACCAAGAGACCCAGTACTTC
TRBJ2-1 . TRBV7-2 . CASSSPQRGNEQFF TGTGCCAGCAGCTCACCCCAAAGGGGCAATGAGCAGTTCTTC
TRBJ1-5 few TRBV12-3/TRBV12-4 . CASSLRVSNQPQHF TGTGCCAGCAGTTTACGGGTGAGCAATCAGCCCCAGCATTTT
TRBJ2-5 few TRBV9 . CASSVAGQMSQETQYF TGTGCCAGCAGCGTAGCTGGGCAGATGTCACAAGAGACCCAGTACTTC
TRBJ2-1 . TRBV4-1 TRBD1 CASSQLSGTVSYNEQFF TGCGCCAGCAGCCAACTTTCCGGGACAGTTTCCTACAATGAGCAGTTCTTC
TRBJ2-2 few TRBV7-3 . CASSFTGGGELFF TGTGCCAGCAGCTTTACCGGAGGAGGGGAGCTGTTTTTT
TRBJ2-2 . TRBV5-1 . CASSFSQGLTGELFF TGCGCCAGCAGCTTCTCACAGGGTCTTACCGGGGAGCTGTTTTTT
TRBJ2-7 few TRBV9 TRBD2 CASSAATSGGYEQYF TGTGCCAGCAGCGCGGCGACTAGCGGGGGATACGAGCAGTACTTC
TRBJ1-1 . TRBV28 . CASSLQLATEAFF TGTGCCAGCAGTTTGCAACTGGCCACTGAAGCTTTCTTT
TRBJ1-2 few TRBV12-3/TRBV12-4 . CASSLATPQASGYTF TGTGCCAGCAGTTTAGCGACGCCTCAGGCCTCTGGCTACACCTTC
TRBJ1-2 few TRBV18 . CASSPGLGGQYGYTF TGTGCCAGCTCACCCGGCCTCGGGGGTCAGTATGGCTACACCTTC
TRBJ1-2 . TRBV6-5 TRBD1 CASSSPGRGAYGYTF TGTGCCAGCAGTTCCCCGGGCAGGGGGGCCTATGGCTACACCTTC